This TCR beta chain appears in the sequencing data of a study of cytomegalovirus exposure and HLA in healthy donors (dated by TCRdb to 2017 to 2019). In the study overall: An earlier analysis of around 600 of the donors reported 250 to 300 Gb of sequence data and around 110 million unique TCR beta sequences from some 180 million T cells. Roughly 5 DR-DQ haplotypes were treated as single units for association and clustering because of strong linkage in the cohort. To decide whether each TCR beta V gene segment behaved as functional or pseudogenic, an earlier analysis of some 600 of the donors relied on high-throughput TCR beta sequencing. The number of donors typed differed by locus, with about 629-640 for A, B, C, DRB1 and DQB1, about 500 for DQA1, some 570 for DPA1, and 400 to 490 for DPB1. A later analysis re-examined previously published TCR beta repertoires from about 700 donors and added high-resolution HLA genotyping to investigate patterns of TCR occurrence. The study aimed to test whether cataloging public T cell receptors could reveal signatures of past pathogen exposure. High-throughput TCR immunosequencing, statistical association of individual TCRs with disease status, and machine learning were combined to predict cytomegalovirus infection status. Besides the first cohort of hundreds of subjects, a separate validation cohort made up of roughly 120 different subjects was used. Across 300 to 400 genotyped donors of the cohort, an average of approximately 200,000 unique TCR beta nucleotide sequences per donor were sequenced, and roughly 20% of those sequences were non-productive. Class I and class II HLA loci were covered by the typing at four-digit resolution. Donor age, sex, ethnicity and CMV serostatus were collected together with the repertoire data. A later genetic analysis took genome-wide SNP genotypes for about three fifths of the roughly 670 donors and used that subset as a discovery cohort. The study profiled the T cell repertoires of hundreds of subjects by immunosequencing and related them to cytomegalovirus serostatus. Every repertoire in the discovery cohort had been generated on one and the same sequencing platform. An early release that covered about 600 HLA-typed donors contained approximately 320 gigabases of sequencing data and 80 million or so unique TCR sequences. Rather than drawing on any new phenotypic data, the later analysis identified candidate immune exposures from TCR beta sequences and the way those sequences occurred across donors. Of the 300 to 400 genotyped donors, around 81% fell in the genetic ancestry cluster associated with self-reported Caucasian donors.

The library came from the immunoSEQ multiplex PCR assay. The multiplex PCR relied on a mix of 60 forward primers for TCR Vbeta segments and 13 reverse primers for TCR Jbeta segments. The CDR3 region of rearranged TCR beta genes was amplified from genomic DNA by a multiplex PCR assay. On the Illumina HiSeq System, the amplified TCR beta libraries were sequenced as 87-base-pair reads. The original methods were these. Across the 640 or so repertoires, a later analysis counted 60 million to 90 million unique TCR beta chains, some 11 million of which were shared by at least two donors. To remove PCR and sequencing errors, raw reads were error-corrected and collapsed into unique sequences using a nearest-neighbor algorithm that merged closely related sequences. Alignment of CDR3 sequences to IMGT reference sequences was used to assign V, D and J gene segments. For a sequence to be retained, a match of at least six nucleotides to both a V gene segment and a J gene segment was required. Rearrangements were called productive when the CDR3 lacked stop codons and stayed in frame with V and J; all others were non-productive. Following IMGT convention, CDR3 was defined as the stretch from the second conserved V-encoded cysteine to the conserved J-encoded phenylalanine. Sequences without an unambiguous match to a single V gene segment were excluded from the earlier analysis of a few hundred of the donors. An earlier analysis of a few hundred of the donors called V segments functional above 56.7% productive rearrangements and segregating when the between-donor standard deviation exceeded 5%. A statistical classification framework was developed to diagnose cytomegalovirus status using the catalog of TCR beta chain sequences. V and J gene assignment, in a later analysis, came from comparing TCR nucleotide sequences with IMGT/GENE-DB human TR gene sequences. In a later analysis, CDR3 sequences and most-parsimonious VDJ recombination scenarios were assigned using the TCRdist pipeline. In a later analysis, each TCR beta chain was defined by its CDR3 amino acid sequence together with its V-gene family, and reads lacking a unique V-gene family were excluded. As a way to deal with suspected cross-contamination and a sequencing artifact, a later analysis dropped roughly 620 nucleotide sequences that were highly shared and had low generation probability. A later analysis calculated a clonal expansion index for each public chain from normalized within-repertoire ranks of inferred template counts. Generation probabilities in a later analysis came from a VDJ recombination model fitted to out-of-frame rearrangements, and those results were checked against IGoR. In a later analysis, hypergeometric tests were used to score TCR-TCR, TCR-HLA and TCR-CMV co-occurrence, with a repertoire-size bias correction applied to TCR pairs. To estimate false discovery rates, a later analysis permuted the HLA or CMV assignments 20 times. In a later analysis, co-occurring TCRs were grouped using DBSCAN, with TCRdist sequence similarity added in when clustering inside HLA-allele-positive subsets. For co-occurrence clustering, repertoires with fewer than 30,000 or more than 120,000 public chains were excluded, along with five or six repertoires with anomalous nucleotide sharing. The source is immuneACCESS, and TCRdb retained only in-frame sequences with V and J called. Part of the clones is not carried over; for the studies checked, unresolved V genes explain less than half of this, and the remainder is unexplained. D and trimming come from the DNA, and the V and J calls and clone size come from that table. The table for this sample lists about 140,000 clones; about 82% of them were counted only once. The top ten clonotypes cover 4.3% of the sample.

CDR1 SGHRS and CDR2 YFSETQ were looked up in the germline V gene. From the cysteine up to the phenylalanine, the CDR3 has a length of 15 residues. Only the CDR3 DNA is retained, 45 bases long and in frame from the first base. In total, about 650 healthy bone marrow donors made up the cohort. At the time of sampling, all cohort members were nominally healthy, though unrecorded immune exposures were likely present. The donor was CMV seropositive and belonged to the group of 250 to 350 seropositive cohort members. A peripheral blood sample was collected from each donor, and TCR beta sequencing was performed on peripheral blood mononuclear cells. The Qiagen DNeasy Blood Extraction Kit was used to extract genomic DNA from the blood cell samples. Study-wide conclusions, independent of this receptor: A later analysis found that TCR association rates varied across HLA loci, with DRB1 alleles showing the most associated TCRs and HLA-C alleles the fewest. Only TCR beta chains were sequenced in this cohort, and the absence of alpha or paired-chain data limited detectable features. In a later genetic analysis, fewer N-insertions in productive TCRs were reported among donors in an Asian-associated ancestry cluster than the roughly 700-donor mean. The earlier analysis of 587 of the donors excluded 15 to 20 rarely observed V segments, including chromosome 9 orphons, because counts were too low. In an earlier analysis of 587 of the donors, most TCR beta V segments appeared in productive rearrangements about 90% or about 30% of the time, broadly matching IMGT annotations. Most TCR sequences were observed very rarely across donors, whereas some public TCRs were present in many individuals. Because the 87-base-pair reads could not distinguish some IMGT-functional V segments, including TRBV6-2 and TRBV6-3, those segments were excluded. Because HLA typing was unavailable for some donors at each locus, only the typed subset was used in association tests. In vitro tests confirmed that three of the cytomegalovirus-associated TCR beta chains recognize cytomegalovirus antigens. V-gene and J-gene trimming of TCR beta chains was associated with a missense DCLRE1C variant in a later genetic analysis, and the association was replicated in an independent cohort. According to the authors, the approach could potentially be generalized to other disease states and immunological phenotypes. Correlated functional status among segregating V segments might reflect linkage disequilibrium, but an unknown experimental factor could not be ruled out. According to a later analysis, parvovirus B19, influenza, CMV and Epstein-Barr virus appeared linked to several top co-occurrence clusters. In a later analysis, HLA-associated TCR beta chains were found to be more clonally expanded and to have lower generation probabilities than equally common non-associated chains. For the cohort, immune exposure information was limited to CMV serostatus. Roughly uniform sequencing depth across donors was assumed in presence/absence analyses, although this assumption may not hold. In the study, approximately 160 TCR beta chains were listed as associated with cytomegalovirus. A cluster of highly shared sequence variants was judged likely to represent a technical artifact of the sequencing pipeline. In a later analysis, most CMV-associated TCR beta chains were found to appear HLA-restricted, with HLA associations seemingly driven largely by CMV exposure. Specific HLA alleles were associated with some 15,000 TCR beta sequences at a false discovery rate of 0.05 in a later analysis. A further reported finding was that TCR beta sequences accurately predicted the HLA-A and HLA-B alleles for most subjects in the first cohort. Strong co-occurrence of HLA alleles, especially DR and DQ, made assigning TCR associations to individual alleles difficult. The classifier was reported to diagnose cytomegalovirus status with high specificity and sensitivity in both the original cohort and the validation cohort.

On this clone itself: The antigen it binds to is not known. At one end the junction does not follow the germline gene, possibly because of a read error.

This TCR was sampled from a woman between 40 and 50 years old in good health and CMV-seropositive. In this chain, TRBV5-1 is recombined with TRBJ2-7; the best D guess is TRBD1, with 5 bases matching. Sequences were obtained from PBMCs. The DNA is TGCGCCAGCAGCTTGGGGGCAGGGTTCTCCTACGGGCAGTACTTC. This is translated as CASSLGAGFSYGQYF.